This T cell receptor beta chain was obtained from a study of T cell responses to AZD1222 COVID-19 vaccine. The repertoire was sequenced with immunoSEQ multiplex PCR; TCRdb's copy has only in-frame clones and lacks some. The sample yields approximately 120,000 clones, more than 70% seen once. The source was peripheral blood, collected on day 0 of AZD1222 vaccination. The sequence was obtained from an adult in good health.

Written as DNA, the CDR3 is TGTGCCAGCAGTCAAAACATGAACGGGGAGCTGTTTTTT. Translating gives CASSQNMNGELFF. The rearrangement joins TRBV6-5 to TRBJ2-2; D is unresolved. Germline loops: CDR1 MNHEY, CDR2 SVGAGI. The CDR3 consists of 13 residues. V lost 5 bases and J 7 bases, leaving 11 bases between the germline ends.